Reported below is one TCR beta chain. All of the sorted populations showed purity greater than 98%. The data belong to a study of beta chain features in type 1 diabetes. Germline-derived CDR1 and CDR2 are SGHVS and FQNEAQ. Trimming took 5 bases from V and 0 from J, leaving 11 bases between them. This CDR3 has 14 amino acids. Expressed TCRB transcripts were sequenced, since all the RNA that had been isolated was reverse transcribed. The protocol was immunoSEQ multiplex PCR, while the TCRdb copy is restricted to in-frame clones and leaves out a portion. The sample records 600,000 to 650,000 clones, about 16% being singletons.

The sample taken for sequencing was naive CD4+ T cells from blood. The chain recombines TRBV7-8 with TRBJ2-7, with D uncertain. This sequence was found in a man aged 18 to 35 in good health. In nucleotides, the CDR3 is TGTGCCAGCAGCCCGTGGGCCGACTCCTACGAGCAGTACTTC. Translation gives CASSPWADSYEQYF.